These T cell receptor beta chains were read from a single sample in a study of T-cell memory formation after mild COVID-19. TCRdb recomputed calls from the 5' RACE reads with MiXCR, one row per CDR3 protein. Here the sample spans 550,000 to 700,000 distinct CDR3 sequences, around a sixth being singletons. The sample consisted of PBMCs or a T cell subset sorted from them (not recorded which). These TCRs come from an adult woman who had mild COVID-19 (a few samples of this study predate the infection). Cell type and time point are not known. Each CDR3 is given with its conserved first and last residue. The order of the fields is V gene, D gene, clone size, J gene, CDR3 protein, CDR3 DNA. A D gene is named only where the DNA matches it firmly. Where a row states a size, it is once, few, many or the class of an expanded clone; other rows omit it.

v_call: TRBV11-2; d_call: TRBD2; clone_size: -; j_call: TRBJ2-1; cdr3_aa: CASSRTSGRLNEQFF; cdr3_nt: TGTGCCAGCAGCCGGACTAGCGGGAGGCTCAATGAGCAGTTCTTC
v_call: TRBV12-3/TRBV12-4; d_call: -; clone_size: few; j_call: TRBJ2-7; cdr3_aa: CASSFIPGSYEQYF; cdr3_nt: TGTGCCAGCAGTTTCATCCCGGGTTCCTACGAGCAGTACTTC
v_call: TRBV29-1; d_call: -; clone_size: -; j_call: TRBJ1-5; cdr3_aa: CSVQGNSNQPQHF; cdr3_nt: TGCAGCGTGCAGGGAAATAGCAATCAGCCCCAGCATTTT
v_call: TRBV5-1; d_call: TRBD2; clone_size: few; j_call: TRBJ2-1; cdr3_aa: CASSWTSGRDEQFF; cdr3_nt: TGCGCCAGCAGCTGGACTAGCGGGAGAGATGAGCAGTTCTTC
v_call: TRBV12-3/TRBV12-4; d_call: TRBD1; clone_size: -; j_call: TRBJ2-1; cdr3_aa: CASSTGPGQAYGEQFF; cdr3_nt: TGTGCCAGCAGTACCGGACCGGGACAGGCGTACGGTGAGCAGTTCTTC
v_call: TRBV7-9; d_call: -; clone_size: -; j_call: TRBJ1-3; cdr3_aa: CASTQNLADTIYF; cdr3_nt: TGTGCCAGCACCCAGAACCTTGCGGACACCATATATTTT
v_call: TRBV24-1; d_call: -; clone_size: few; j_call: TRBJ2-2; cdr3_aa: CATSDYGGHTGELFF; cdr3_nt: TGTGCCACCAGTGATTATGGGGGGCACACCGGGGAGCTGTTTTTT
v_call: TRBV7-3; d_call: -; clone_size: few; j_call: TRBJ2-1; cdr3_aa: CASSRGLLNEQFF; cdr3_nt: TGTGCCAGCAGCCGCGGACTGCTCAATGAGCAGTTCTTC
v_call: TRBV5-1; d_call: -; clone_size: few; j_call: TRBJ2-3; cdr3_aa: CASGKGGAGDTQYF; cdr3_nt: TGCGCCAGCGGTAAGGGGGGGGCCGGTGATACGCAGTATTTT
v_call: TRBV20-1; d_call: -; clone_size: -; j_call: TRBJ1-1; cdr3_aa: CSAREGAGTEAFF; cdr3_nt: TGCAGTGCTAGAGAGGGTGCGGGCACTGAAGCTTTCTTT
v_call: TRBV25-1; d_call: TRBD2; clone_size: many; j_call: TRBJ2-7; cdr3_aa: CASTQRDSYEQYF; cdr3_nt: TGTGCCAGCACACAGCGGGACTCCTACGAGCAGTACTTC
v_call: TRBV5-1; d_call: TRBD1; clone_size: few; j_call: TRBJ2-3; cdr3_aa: CASSLAGRGLPDTQYF; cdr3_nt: TGCGCCAGCAGCTTGGCCGGCAGGGGGCTCCCAGATACGCAGTATTTT
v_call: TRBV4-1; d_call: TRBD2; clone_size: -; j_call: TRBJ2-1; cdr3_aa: CASSPPGLAPSYNEQFF; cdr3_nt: TGCGCCAGCAGCCCTCCGGGACTAGCGCCTTCCTACAATGAGCAGTTCTTC
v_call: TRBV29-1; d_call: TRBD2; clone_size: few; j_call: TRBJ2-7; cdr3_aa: CSARTSGNYEQYF; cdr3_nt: TGCAGCGCCAGGACTAGCGGGAACTACGAGCAGTACTTC
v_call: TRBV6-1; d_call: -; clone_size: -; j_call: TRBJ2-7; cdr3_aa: CASREGQFGEQYF; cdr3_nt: TGTGCCAGCAGGGAGGGACAGTTTGGCGAGCAGTACTTC
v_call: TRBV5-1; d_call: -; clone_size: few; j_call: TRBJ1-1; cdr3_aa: CASSLELGVDTEAFF; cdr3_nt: TGCGCCAGCAGCTTGGAATTAGGAGTGGACACTGAAGCTTTCTTT
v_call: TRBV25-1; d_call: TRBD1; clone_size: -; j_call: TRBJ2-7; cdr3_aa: CATGGWYEQYF; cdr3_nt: TGTGCCACAGGGGGCTGGTACGAGCAGTACTTC
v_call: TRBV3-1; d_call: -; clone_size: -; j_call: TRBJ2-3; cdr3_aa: CASSAGQGKSTDTQYF; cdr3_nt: TGTGCCAGCAGCGCGGGTCAGGGGAAGAGCACAGATACGCAGTATTTT
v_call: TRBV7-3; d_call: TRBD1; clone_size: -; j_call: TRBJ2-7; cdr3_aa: CASSSRTGEEQYF; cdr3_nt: TGTGCCAGCAGCTCTCGGACAGGGGAAGAGCAGTACTTC
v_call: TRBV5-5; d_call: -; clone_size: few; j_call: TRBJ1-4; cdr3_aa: CASSLGFRGSNEKLFF; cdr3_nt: TGTGCCAGCAGCTTGGGGTTCAGGGGCTCTAATGAAAAACTGTTTTTT
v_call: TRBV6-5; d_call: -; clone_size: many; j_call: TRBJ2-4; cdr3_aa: CASSSPGQGINIQYF; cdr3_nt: TGTGCCAGCAGCTCCCCGGGGCAGGGGATAAACATTCAGTACTTC
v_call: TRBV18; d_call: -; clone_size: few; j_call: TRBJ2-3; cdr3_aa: CASSPPGGLTDTQYF; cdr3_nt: TGTGCCAGCTCACCACCGGGAGGTCTCACAGATACGCAGTATTTT
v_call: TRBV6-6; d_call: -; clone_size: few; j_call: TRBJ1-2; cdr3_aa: CASSYAHNPAVYGYTF; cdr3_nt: TGTGCCAGCAGTTACGCCCATAATCCGGCGGTCTATGGCTACACCTTC
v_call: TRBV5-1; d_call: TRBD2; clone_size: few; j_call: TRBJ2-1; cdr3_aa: CASSQGLAPTNEQFF; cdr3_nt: TGCGCCAGCAGCCAGGGACTAGCACCCACCAATGAGCAGTTCTTC
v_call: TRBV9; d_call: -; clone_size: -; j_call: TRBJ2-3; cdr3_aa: CASSVATYTDTQYF; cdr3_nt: TGTGCCAGCAGCGTAGCTACTTACACAGATACGCAGTATTTT
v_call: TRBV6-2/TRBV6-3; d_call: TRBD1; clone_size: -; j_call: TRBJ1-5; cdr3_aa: CASSTGSGGQPQHF; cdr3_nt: TGTGCCAGCAGTACCGGGTCAGGGGGTCAGCCCCAGCATTTT
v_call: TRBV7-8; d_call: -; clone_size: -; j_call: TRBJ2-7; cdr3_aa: CASSFEGEQYF; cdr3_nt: TGTGCCAGCAGCTTTGAAGGCGAGCAGTACTTC
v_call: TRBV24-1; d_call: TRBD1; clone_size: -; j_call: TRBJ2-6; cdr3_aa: CATSDWTGGAGANVLTF; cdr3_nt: TGTGCCACCAGTGACTGGACAGGGGGTGCGGGGGCCAACGTCCTGACTTTC
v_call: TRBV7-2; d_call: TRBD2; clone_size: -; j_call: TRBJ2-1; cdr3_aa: CASSASSGLYEQFF; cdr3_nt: TGTGCCAGCAGCGCTTCTAGCGGGCTTTATGAGCAGTTCTTC
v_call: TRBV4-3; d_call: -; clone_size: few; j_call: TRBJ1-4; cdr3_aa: CASSQEMGEKLFF; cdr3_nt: TGCGCCAGCAGCCAAGAGATGGGGGAAAAACTGTTTTTT